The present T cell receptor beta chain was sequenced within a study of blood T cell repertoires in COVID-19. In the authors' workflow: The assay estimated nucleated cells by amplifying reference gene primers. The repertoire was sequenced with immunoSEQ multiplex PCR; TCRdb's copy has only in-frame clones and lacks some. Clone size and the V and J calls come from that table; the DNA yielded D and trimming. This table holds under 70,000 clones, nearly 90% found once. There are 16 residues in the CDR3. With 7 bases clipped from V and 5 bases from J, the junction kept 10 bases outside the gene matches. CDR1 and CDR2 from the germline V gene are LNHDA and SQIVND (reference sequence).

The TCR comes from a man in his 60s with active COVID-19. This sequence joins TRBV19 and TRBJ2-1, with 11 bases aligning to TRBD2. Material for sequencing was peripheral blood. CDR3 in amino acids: CASTSILAGGNNEQFF. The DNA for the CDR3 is TGTGCCAGTACCTCCATCCTAGCGGGGGGCAACAATGAGCAGTTCTTC.